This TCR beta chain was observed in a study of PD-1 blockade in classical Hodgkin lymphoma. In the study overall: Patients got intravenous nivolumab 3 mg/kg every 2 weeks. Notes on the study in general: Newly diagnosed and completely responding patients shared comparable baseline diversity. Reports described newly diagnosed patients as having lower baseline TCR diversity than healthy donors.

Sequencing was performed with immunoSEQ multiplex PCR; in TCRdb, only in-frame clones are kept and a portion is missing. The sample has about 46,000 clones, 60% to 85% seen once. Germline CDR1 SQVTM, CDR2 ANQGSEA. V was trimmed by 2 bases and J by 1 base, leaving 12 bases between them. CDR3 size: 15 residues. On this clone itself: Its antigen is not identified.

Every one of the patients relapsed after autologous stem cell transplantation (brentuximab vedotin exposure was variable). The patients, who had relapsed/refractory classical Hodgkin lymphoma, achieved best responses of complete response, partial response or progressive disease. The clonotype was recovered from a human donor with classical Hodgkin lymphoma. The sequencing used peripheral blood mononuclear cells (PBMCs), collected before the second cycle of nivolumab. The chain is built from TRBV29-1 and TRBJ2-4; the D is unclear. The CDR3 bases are TGCAGCGTTGAAACGGGCCTTCCCGCCAAAAACATTCAGTACTTC. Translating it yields CSVETGLPAKNIQYF.